What follows are 5 T cell receptor beta chains derived from one specimen sequenced in a study of T cell responses to AZD1222 COVID-19 vaccine. Produced via immunoSEQ multiplex PCR; TCRdb's table is partial and in-frame only. The sample contains about 39,000 clones, around 88% of which appear only once. Sample: peripheral blood, taken 28 days after the second AZD1222 dose. The source is an adult who received the AZD1222 COVID-19 vaccine.

This CDR3 is CASGRDQANTGELFF. The CDR3 nucleotides are TGCGCCAGCGGTCGAGATCAGGCGAACACCGGGGAGCTGTTTTTT. The chain links TRBV5-1 to TRBJ2-2, with unresolved D. Germline assignment: CDR1 SGHRS and CDR2 YFSETQ. The CDR3 length is 15 residues. V was trimmed by 7 bases and J by 0 bases, leaving 13 bases between them.

This sequence joins TRBV7-9 and TRBJ2-7; D is unresolved. The CDR3 is 14 amino acids. Trimming removed 1 base from V and 0 bases from J, with 7 bases in between. The V gene's germline CDR1 is SEHNR and CDR2 FQNEAQ (reference sequence). CDR3 nucleotides: TGTGCCAGCAGCTTAGGCCCAGTCTCCTACGAGCAGTACTTC. Amino acids: CASSLGPVSYEQYF. The full variable domain, completed using reference TRBV7-9 and TRBJ2-7, is DTGVSQNPRHKITKRGQNVTFRCDPISEHNRLYWYRQTLGQGPEFLTYFQNEAQLEKSRLLSDRFSAERPKGSFSTLEIQRTEQGDSAMYLCASSLGPVSYEQYFGPGTRLTVT.

This clone was seen a single time. The V call is TRBV2, the J call TRBJ2-2, with 14 bases fitting TRBD2. Germline CDR1 and CDR2: SNHLY and FYNNEI. Trimming cost V 4 bases and J 5 bases; bases outside gene matches: 0. The CDR3 consists of 15 residues. Written as DNA, the CDR3 is TGTGCCAGCAGTGGGACTAGCGGGAGGACCGGGGAGCTGTTTTTT. This gives the protein CASSGTSGRTGELFF.

The rearrangement uses TRBV6-1 and TRBJ2-6; a possible D gene is TRBD1 (5 bases). This CDR3 is 20 amino acids long. Germline lookup yields CDR1 MNHNS and CDR2 SASEGT. V lost 0 bases to trimming and J lost 0 bases, with 18 bases between them. The CDR3 reads CASSEALNLFQGSGANVLTF. The CDR3 DNA reads TGTGCCAGCAGTGAAGCGTTAAACTTGTTTCAGGGCTCTGGGGCCAACGTCCTGACTTTC.

CDR3 protein: CASSQEVGRGTSPLHF. The DNA for the CDR3 is TGCGCCAGCAGCCAAGAGGTTGGTAGGGGGACTTCACCCCTCCACTTT. The chain recombines TRBV4-3 with TRBJ1-6; tentatively, D is TRBD1 (6 bases). The CDR3 is 16 amino acids. Germline V gene lookup returns CDR1 LGHNA and CDR2 YSLEER. With 0 bases removed from V and 9 bases from J, the gap between germline ends came to 15 bases.